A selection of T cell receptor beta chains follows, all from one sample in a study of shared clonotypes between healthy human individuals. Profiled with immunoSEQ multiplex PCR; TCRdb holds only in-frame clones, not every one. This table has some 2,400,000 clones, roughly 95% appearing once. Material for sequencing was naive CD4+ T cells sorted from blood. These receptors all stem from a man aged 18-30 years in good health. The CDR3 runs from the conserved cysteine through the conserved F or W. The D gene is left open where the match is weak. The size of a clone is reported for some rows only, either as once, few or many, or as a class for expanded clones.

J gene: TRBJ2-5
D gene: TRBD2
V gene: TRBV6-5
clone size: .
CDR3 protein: CASSYSSGGTGETQYF
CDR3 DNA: TGTGCCAGCAGTTACTCTAGCGGGGGGACGGGAGAGACCCAGTACTTC

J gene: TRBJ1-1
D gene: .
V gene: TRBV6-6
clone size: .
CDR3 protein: CASSYAGLNTEAFF
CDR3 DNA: TGTGCCAGCAGTTACGCAGGGCTGAACACTGAAGCTTTCTTT

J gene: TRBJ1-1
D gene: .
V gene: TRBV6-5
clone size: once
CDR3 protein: CASSRGLKVNTEAFF
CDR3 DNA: TGTGCCAGCAGCCGGGGACTCAAGGTGAACACTGAAGCTTTCTTT

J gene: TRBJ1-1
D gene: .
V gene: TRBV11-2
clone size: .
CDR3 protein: CASSLVTGNTEAFF
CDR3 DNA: TGTGCCAGCAGCTTAGTGACGGGGAACACTGAAGCTTTCTTT

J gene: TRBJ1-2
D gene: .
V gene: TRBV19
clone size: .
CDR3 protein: CASSAGAIYGYTF
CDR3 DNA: TGTGCCAGTAGTGCGGGGGCTATCTATGGCTACACCTTC

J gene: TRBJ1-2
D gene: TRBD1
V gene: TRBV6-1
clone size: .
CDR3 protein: CASSEAEGAWDGYTF
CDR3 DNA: TGTGCCAGCAGTGAAGCGGAGGGGGCCTGGGATGGCTACACCTTC

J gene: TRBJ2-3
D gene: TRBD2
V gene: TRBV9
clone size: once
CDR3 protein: CASSVGLATITDTQYF
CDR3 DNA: TGTGCCAGCAGCGTTGGACTAGCGACGATCACAGATACGCAGTATTTT

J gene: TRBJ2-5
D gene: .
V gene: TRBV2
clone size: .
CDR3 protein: CASSAGRMELETQYF
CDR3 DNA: TGTGCCAGCAGTGCAGGCAGGATGGAGCTTGAGACCCAGTACTTC

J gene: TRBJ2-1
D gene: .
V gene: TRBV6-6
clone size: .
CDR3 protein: CASSYAGRYNEQFF
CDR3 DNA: TGTGCCAGCAGTTACGCGGGACGGTACAATGAGCAGTTCTTC

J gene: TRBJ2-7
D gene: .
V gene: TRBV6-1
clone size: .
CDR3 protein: CASSEAPGGTGWYEQYF
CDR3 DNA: TGTGCCAGCAGTGAAGCTCCGGGGGGGACAGGGTGGTACGAGCAGTACTTC

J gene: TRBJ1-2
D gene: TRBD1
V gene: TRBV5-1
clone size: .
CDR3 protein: CASSFETGNYGYTF
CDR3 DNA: TGCGCCAGCAGCTTCGAGACAGGGAACTATGGCTACACCTTC

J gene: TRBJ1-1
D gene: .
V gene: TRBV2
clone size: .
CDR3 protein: CASSELGIQGTTEAFF
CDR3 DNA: TGTGCCAGCAGTGAATTAGGGATTCAGGGGACCACTGAAGCTTTCTTT

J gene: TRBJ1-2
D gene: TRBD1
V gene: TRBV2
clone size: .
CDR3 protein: CASSDRDRGGYTF
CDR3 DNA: TGTGCCAGCAGTGACCGGGACAGAGGCGGCTACACCTTC

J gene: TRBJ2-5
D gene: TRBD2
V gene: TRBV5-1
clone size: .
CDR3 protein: CASSSSPTSGKETQYF
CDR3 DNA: TGCGCCAGCAGCTCCTCACCCACTAGCGGGAAAGAGACCCAGTACTTC

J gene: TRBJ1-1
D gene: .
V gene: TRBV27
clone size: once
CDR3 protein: CASSTLNTEAFF
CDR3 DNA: TGTGCCAGCAGTACACTGAACACTGAAGCTTTCTTT

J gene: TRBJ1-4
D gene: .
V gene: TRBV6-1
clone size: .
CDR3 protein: CASSDGWFNEKLFF
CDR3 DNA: TGTGCCAGCAGTGACGGGTGGTTTAATGAAAAACTGTTTTTT

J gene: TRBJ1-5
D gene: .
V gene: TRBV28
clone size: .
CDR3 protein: CASSYRVGNQPQHF
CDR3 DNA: TGTGCCAGCAGTTACAGGGTTGGCAATCAGCCCCAGCATTTT

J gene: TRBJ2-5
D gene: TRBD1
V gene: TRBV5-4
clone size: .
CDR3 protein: CASRNRDRVQETQYF
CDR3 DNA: TGTGCCAGCAGGAACAGGGACAGAGTCCAAGAGACCCAGTACTTC

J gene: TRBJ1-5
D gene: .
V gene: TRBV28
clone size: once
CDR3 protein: CASSFIQGQPQHF
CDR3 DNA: TGTGCCAGCAGTTTCATCCAGGGGCAGCCCCAGCATTTT

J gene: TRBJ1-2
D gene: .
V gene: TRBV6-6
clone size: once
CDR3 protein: CASSKGEGFYGYTF
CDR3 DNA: TGTGCCAGCAGCAAGGGGGAAGGCTTCTATGGCTACACCTTC

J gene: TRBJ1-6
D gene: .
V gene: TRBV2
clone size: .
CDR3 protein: CASSGQSSYNSPLHF
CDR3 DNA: TGTGCCAGCAGTGGGCAGTCCTCCTATAATTCACCCCTCCACTTT

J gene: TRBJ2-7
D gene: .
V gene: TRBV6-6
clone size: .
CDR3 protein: CASSSRDPGKYF
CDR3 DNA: TGTGCCAGCAGTAGCCGGGACCCTGGAAAGTACTTC

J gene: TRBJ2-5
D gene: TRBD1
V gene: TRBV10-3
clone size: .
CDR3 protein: CAISQGEGQGRETQYF
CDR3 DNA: TGTGCCATCAGTCAAGGAGAGGGACAGGGAAGAGAGACCCAGTACTTC

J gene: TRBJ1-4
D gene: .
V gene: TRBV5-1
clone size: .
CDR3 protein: CASSWNRVFNEKLFF
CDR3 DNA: TGCGCCAGCAGCTGGAACAGGGTTTTTAACGAAAAACTGTTTTTT

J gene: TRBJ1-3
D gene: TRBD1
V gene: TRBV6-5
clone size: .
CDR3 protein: CASSLAGGGGNTIYF
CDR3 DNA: TGTGCCAGCAGCTTAGCAGGGGGCGGTGGAAACACCATATATTTT

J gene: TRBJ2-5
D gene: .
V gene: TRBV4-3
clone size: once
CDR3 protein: CASSQGWWETQYF
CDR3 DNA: TGCGCCAGCAGCCAAGGGTGGTGGGAGACCCAGTACTTC

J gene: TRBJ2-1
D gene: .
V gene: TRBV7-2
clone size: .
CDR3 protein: CASSFEVFNEQFF
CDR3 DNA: TGTGCCAGCAGCTTCGAGGTGTTCAATGAGCAGTTCTTC